What follows is one T cell receptor beta chain and its context. The data derive from a study of blood T cells in healthy people across ages. The V segment lost 5 bases and the J segment 9 bases; nucleotides outside the gene matches: 12. This CDR3 is 17 amino acids long. CDR1 is MNHEY, CDR2 SMNVEV, per germline (reference sequence). Through a sample-barcoded 5' primer and a J-beta primer mix, a second PCR was run for roughly 6 to 12 cycles. Each CDR3 protein is one row after TCRdb ran MiXCR on the 5' RACE reads. The sample carries 600,000 to 1,000,000 distinct CDR3 sequences, more than 45% recorded once.

V gene TRBV27 combines with J gene TRBJ2-1, with 14 bases matching TRBD2. The TCR originated in a man aged 25-45 years in good health. Material for sequencing was blood. The CDR3 region is CASSPLVGLAGATEQFF. The CDR3 nucleotides are TGTGCCAGCAGTCCGTTAGTGGGACTAGCGGGAGCTACTGAGCAGTTCTTC.